The next 14 T cell receptor beta chains were all read from a single sample in a study of metastatic and nonmetastatic thyroid tumors. Every patient was untreated before thyroid surgery. TCRdb re-called clones via MiXCR from the PCR reads. The sample has around 45,000 clones; roughly 15% are singletons. The sequencing input was blood. These receptors all stem from a female donor with papillary thyroid cancer or a benign thyroid nodule (not recorded which). Some clones in this sample may be carry-over from other donors' samples.

Concerning this clone itself: One junction end disagrees with the germline gene, perhaps due to a read error. This chain joins TRBV10-3 and TRBJ1-2; tentative D call: TRBD1 (6 bases). The CDR3 is made up of 13 amino acids. Germline CDR1 reads ENHRY; CDR2 reads SYGVKD. The CDR3 is CAISTGPERGYPF. In nucleotides, the CDR3 is TGTGCCATCTCAACAGGGCCCGAGCGTGGCTACCCCTTC.

This clone was observed at least ten times. The chain links TRBV20-1 to TRBJ2-7; 9 nucleotides line up with TRBD1. The CDR3 is made up of 15 amino acids. The V segment lost 4 bases and the J segment 3 bases; nucleotides outside the gene matches: 10. Germline CDR1 DFQATT, CDR2 SNEGSKA (reference sequence). CDR3 coding DNA: TGCAGTGCTATTAGTCCGGGACAGGGAGGCTACGAGCAGTACTTC. It is translated as CSAISPGQGGYEQYF.

The rearrangement links TRBV7-9 to TRBJ2-7, with D unclear. This CDR3 spans 12 amino acids. Germline V gene data show CDR1 as SEHNR and CDR2 as FQNEAQ (reference sequence). With 5 bases removed from V and 7 bases from J, the gap between germline ends came to 12 bases. DNA of the CDR3: TGTGCCAGCAGCCATCCACTCGGGGAGCAGTACTTC. It specifies CASSHPLGEQYF.

This clone showed up many times. CDR3 protein: CASRERGETQYF. The CDR3 DNA follows: TGTGCCAGCAGGGAACGTGGAGAGACCCAGTACTTC. The genes are TRBV28 and TRBJ2-5; D is ambiguous. This CDR3 comprises 12 residues. V was clipped by 6 bases and J by 4 bases, with 9 bases between them. Germline lookup yields CDR1 MDHEN and CDR2 SYDVKM.

In regard to this clone: Mismatch with germline at one junction end may stem from a read error. The V call is TRBV6-1, the J call TRBJ2-5; D is possibly TRBD2 (6 bases). CDR3 length equals 14 residues. CDR1 is MNHNS, CDR2 SASEGT, per germline. The CDR3 DNA sequence: TGTGCCAGCAGCGATACTAGCCCGCAAGGGACCCAGTACTTC. This sequence encodes CASSDTSPQGTQYF.

V gene TRBV6-1 combines with J gene TRBJ1-1, with TRBD1 identical over 7 bases. The germline V gene encodes CDR1 MNHNS and CDR2 SASEGT. V was clipped by 5 bases and J by 1 base; unmatched bases: 1. The CDR3 contains 13 residues. In nucleotides, the CDR3 is TGTGCCAGCAGTAGACAGGGGAACACTGAAGCTTTCTTT. This sequence encodes CASSRQGNTEAFF.

As to this clone: This may stem from a read error, because a much larger clone lies one nucleotide away. The chain has TRBV29-1 and TRBJ1-2, with 8 bases identical to TRBD1. V was pared by 2 bases and J by 7 bases, with 12 bases of the junction left unmatched. Germline lookup yields CDR1 SQVTM and CDR2 ANQGSEA. The CDR3 length is 15 residues. The CDR3 nucleotides are TGCAGCGTTGAAAGTGCAGGGGGCGCGAAAGGTGGCTACACCTTC. This encodes CSVESAGGAKGGYTF.

A few counts support this clone. The chain recombines TRBV12-3 or TRBV12-4 with TRBJ1-4; tentatively, D is TRBD1 (5 bases). V was shortened by 3 bases and J by 11 bases, with 13 bases between the two germline ends. The CDR3 has 13 residues. CDR3 residues: CASSLGQGRKLFF. The CDR3 DNA reads as TGTGCCAGCAGTTTGGGGCAGGGACGGAAACTGTTTTTT.

The V call is TRBV7-2, the J call TRBJ1-3; D is unclear. In germline, CDR1 is SGHTA, CDR2 FQGNSA. The CDR3 spans 12 residues. Trimming pared 8 bases from V and 8 bases from J, leaving 13 bases between. The CDR3: CASGPISDTIYF. The CDR3 DNA is TGTGCCAGCGGCCCTATTTCAGACACCATATATTTT.

On this clone: A read error may explain this, as a much larger clone is one base away. The CDR3 region has the DNA TGTGCCAGCAGCCCGGGACGAGCGGTCCGGTACGAGCAGTACTTC. It is translated as CASSPGRAVRYEQYF. This chain links TRBV13 with TRBJ2-7; either TRBD1 or TRBD2 may fit D (5 bases each). The CDR3 has 15 amino acids. Per the germline V gene, CDR1 is PRHDT and CDR2 is FYEKMQ (reference sequence). The ends were cut back, 5 bases at V and 4 bases at J, with 18 bases in the middle.

Regarding this clone: A read error is possible here, since a much larger clone lies one base away. This chain uses TRBV5-6 with TRBJ2-3, with TRBD2 matching over 7 bases. Unmatched junction bases numbered 16, after V lost 6 bases and J lost 6 bases. The CDR3 has 16 residues. Germline V gene lookup returns CDR1 SGHDT and CDR2 YYEEEE. CDR3 region: CASNGLVGGLRDTQYF. CDR3 nucleotide sequence: TGTGCCAGCAACGGACTAGTGGGAGGTCTGCGGGATACGCAGTATTTT. The full variable domain, rest sourced from reference TRBV5-6 and TRBJ2-3, is DAGVTQSPTHLIKTRGQQVTLRCSPKSGHDTVSWYQQALGQGPQFIFQYYEEEERQRGNFPDRFSGHQFPNYSSELNVNALLLGDSALYLCASNGLVGGLRDTQYFGPGTRLTVL.

Notes on this clone: This may come from a read error, since a much larger clone is one base off. Other DNA sequences of this sample code for an identical CDR3. The CDR3 is CSARDRGAGGYTF. DNA of the CDR3: TGCAGTGCCAGAGATCGGGGTGCAGGTGGCTACACCTTC. V is TRBV20-1 and J is TRBJ1-2, with D unresolved. Per the germline V gene, CDR1 is DFQATT and CDR2 is SNEGSKA (reference sequence). CDR3 length: 13 residues.

Ten or more counts support this clone. The same CDR3 can be traced to other DNA sequences in this sample. The chain uses TRBV20-1 and TRBJ2-1, with unresolved D. V lost 3 bases to trimming and J lost 12 bases, with 15 bases between them. The CDR3 is 12 residues long. Germline values: CDR1 DFQATT, CDR2 SNEGSKA (reference sequence). The CDR3 loop is CSASNPEVGQFF. The CDR3 nucleotides are TGCAGTGCTAGTAACCCTGAAGTCGGGCAGTTCTTC.

This clone has ten or more counts. This sequence joins TRBV4-2 and TRBJ1-3; D uncertain. Germline assignment: CDR1 LGHNA and CDR2 YNFKEQ. The length of the CDR3 is 16 residues. The V end lost 0 bases, the J end lost 0 bases, and 9 bases lay between the germline ends. The DNA for the CDR3 is TGTGCCAGCAGCCAAGAAACTGTTAGCTCTGGAAACACCATATATTTT. It codes for CASSQETVSSGNTIYF.